One and the same sample provided the 29 T cell receptor beta chains below, sequenced in a study of human T cells and chemical hapten exposure. The starting material, unfractionated whole blood, was used for total RNA extraction. MiXCR, applied by TCRdb to the 5' RACE reads, yields one record per CDR3 protein. In the table there are about 140,000 distinct CDR3 sequences, 4.1% of which are singletons. The receptors were sampled from a female donor in good health.

This clonotype was recorded at least ten times. The rearrangement links TRBV11-1 to TRBJ2-7, with 8 bases fitting TRBD2. V was clipped by 3 bases and J by 5 bases; unmatched bases: 6. The CDR3 length is 14 residues. In germline, CDR1 is SGHAT, CDR2 FQDESV (reference sequence). The CDR3 protein is CASSFGLAVNEQYF. The CDR3 DNA reads TGTGCCAGCAGCTTTGGACTAGCCGTGAACGAGCAGTACTTC.

This clonotype has at least ten counts. The rearrangement uses TRBV7-3 and TRBJ2-3; D is possibly TRBD2 (6 bases). CDR3 size: 15 residues. Germline values: CDR1 SGHTA, CDR2 FQGTGA. Trimming removed 6 bases at V and 1 base at J, with 14 bases between. In DNA, the CDR3 is TGTGCCAGCAGTCAGATAGGCGGGGGCACAGATACGCAGTATTTT. Protein: CASSQIGGGTDTQYF.

This clonotype was detected many times. The V call is TRBV12-3 or TRBV12-4, the J call TRBJ2-3; possible D gene TRBD2, 5 bases. Trimming pared 10 bases from V and 2 bases from J, leaving 19 bases between. This CDR3 has 15 residues. The CDR3 nucleotides read TGTGCCACCACCCCCTTCGGGCTAGCCACAGATACGCAGTATTTT. The encoded protein is CATTPFGLATDTQYF.

This clonotype was seen repeatedly, ten times or more. The rearrangement links TRBV3-1 to TRBJ2-5; D remains unclear. This CDR3 comprises 17 residues. V was trimmed by 0 bases and J by 5 bases, leaving 19 bases between them. CDR1 and CDR2 (germline): LGHDT, YNNKEL (reference sequence). CDR3 coding DNA: TGTGCCAGCAGCCAAGATTCATTTTATGACTTTGGGGAGACCCAGTACTTC. Protein product: CASSQDSFYDFGETQYF.

The table lists this clonotype with many counts. J is TRBJ1-1 and V is TRBV5-1; D is uncertain. Trimming stripped 0 bases from V and 4 bases from J, with 19 bases between. The CDR3 runs 17 residues. From germline, CDR1 is SGHRS and CDR2 YFSETQ. CDR3 amino acids: CASSLVVGWDRGTEAFF. Written as DNA, the CDR3 is TGCGCCAGCAGCTTGGTGGTTGGGTGGGATAGAGGCACTGAAGCTTTCTTT.

This clonotype was seen a few times. V usage is TRBV5-6 and J usage is TRBJ1-6, with D hard to call. Trimming shortened V by 4 bases and J by 9 bases, and 8 bases separated the two germline ends. The CDR3 loop spans 12 amino acids. Germline loops: CDR1 SGHDT, CDR2 YYEEEE. The CDR3 is CASSPAGSPLHF. CDR3 in DNA: TGTGCCAGCAGCCCGGCGGGTTCACCCCTCCACTTT. The full variable domain, completed using reference TRBV5-6 and TRBJ1-6, is DAGVTQSPTHLIKTRGQQVTLRCSPKSGHDTVSWYQQALGQGPQFIFQYYEEEERQRGNFPDRFSGHQFPNYSSELNVNALLLGDSALYLCASSPAGSPLHFGNGTRLTVT.

This clonotype has at least ten counts. The genes are TRBV10-3 and TRBJ1-3, with D possibly matching TRBD1 (5 bases). Per germline, CDR1 ENHRY and CDR2 SYGVKD. The CDR3 has 15 amino acids. V was shortened by 5 bases and J by 2 bases, with 13 bases between the two germline ends. The CDR3 DNA sequence: TGTGCCATCAGTCCAGGGTCAGGGCCTGGAAACACCATATATTTT. This encodes CAISPGSGPGNTIYF.

This clonotype came up many times. The chain is built from TRBV28 and TRBJ2-7, with D maybe TRBD1 (6 bases). There are 15 residues in the CDR3. V dropped 3 bases and J dropped 2 bases, with 14 bases sitting between them. Germline V gene data show CDR1 as MDHEN and CDR2 as SYDVKM. The CDR3 bases are TGTGCCAGCAGTTTTTTACAGGGAATCCCCTACGAGCAGTACTTC. It codes for CASSFLQGIPYEQYF.

The chain uses TRBV2 and TRBJ1-6, with D maybe TRBD1 (5 bases). The CDR3 sequence is 14 residues long. Trimming removed 1 base at V and 5 bases at J, with 6 bases between. The germline V gene has CDR1 SNHLY and CDR2 FYNNEI. The CDR3 DNA reads TGTGCCAGCAGTGAAGTGGGGGATAATTCACCCCTCCACTTT. This gives the protein CASSEVGDNSPLHF.

This clonotype was seen many times. The chain recombines TRBV19 with TRBJ1-6; 8 bases line up with TRBD1. This CDR3 region has 13 residues. V shed 5 bases, J shed 10 bases, and the junction held 4 bases outside the gene matches. CDR1 is LNHDA and CDR2 is SQIVND in the germline V gene (reference sequence). The CDR3 protein is CASSDTGGSPLHF. Written as DNA, the CDR3 is TGTGCCAGTAGTGATACAGGGGGATCACCCCTCCACTTT.

In this sample, this clonotype turned up a few times. A much more abundant neighbour one base away suggests this may be a read error. The chain uses TRBV12-3 or TRBV12-4 and TRBJ2-1, with 10 bases fitting TRBD1. Trimming at V came to 4 bases and at J to 8 bases, leaving 11 bases not matched to a gene. This CDR3 is built from 16 residues. Here the CDR3 DNA reads TGTGCCAGCAGTTACCGGGACAGGGGCGGCTGGGATGAGCAGTTCTTC. Protein sequence: CASSYRDRGGWDEQFF.

This clonotype showed up many times. V and J are TRBV12-3 or TRBV12-4 and TRBJ1-2; a weak D match, TRBD1 (6 bases). The CDR3 extends over 14 amino acids. V dropped 6 bases and J dropped 7 bases, with 18 bases sitting between them. Here the CDR3 DNA reads TGTGCCAGCAGGCTTCGGGGGGGCGCCGGTGGCTACACCTTC. Encoded protein: CASRLRGGAGGYTF.

This clonotype has a count of ten or more. The chain links TRBV25-1 to TRBJ1-2; no clear D gene. V lost 4 bases and J 1 base, leaving 4 bases between the germline ends. Germline V lookup: CDR1 MGHDK, CDR2 SYGVNS. The CDR3 has 12 amino acids. As DNA, the CDR3 is TGTGCCAGCAGTGGTAATAACTATGGCTACACCTTC. Residues: CASSGNNYGYTF.

This clonotype was detected ten times or more. The V call is TRBV6-2 or TRBV6-3, the J call TRBJ2-7, with D possibly being TRBD1 (5 bases). CDR1 and CDR2 (germline): MNHEY, SVGEGT. V gave up 2 bases and J gave up 9 bases, with 17 bases separating them. The CDR3 loop spans 14 amino acids. Written as DNA, the CDR3 is TGTGCCAGCAGTTACAATGGTCCAAGGGGTATGCAGTACTTC. Translated, it gives CASSYNGPRGMQYF.

This clonotype was found many times. This chain connects TRBV5-1 to TRBJ2-5; D is undetermined. This CDR3 is built from 15 residues. Germline lookup yields CDR1 SGHRS and CDR2 YFSETQ. With 0 bases removed from V and 4 bases from J, the gap between germline ends came to 13 bases. CDR3 DNA: TGCGCCAGCAGCTTGGGGATCCAGTCTACAGAGACCCAGTACTTC. Its translation: CASSLGIQSTETQYF.

This clonotype was counted ten times or more. In DNA form, the CDR3 reads TGTGCCAGCAGTTACTCGCAGGGGGCCGTCTCTGGGGCCAACGTCCTGACTTTC. Protein: CASSYSQGAVSGANVLTF. The J gene is TRBJ2-6, the V gene TRBV6-6; TRBD1 agrees at 8 bases. The length of the CDR3 is 18 residues. Germline trimming cut 0 bases from V and 0 bases from J; bases unmatched to any gene: 4. Germline V gene lookup returns CDR1 MNHNY and CDR2 SVGAGI (reference sequence).

Regarding this clonotype: Just one base apart from a much larger clone, this may be a read error. The chain links TRBV7-2 to TRBJ2-1; 10 nucleotides line up with TRBD1. This CDR3 region has 15 residues. Germline CDR1 reads SGHTA; CDR2 reads FQGNSA. CDR3 in DNA: TGTGCCAGCAGTTTCGACAGGGGGCGCATTTATGAGCAGTGCTTC. The encoded protein is CASSFDRGRIYEQCF.

This clonotype was detected many times. This chain connects TRBV7-3 to TRBJ1-1; D gene ambiguous. Trimming shortened V by 5 bases and J by 4 bases, and 11 bases separated the two germline ends. Germline loops: CDR1 SGHTA, CDR2 FQGTGA. The CDR3 spans 13 residues. CDR3 sequence reads: CASSPAGPTEAFF. In DNA form, the CDR3 reads TGTGCCAGCAGCCCGGCGGGCCCCACTGAAGCTTTCTTT.

This clonotype was counted ten times or more. V is TRBV20-1 and J is TRBJ2-3, with TRBD2 matching 11 bases. The CDR3 has 16 amino acids. Losses at the gene ends were 1 base for V and 4 bases for J; bases not matched to a gene: 7. Germline loops: CDR1 DFQATT, CDR2 SNEGSKA (reference sequence). The DNA of the CDR3 is TGCAGTGCTAGAGCCATTAGCGGGGGGGAGGCAGATACGCAGTATTTT. Translated: CSARAISGGEADTQYF.

This clonotype was seen more than once but under ten times. V usage is TRBV3-1 and J usage is TRBJ2-3; 11 bases line up with TRBD2. With 4 bases clipped from V and 2 bases from J, the junction kept 5 bases outside the gene matches. Germline CDR1 and CDR2: LGHDT and YNNKEL (reference sequence). This CDR3 region has 16 residues. The CDR3 loop reads CASSRIAGGTTDTQYF. The CDR3 DNA follows: TGTGCCAGCAGCCGAATAGCGGGGGGGACCACAGATACGCAGTATTTT.

Many counts were recorded for this clonotype. V and J are TRBV12-3 or TRBV12-4 and TRBJ1-2; no clear D. With 6 bases removed from V and 13 bases from J, the gap between germline ends came to 15 bases. This CDR3 spans 11 amino acids. The CDR3 sequence: CASRRTEEFTF. DNA for the CDR3: TGTGCCAGCAGGAGGACCGAGGAATTCACCTTC.

The chain uses TRBV20-1 and TRBJ2-3, with 7 positions matching TRBD2. Germline loops: CDR1 DFQATT, CDR2 SNEGSKA (reference sequence). The J segment lost 7 bases and the V segment lost 8 bases, leaving 6 bases of the junction unmatched. The CDR3 totals 11 residues. DNA of the CDR3: TGCAGTAGCGGGGTTGGAAATACGCAGTATTTT. Residues: CSSGVGNTQYF.

In its sample, this clonotype was seen many times. The chain employs TRBV19 and TRBJ1-1; a weak D match, TRBD1 (5 bases). The V gene's germline CDR1 is LNHDA and CDR2 SQIVND (reference sequence). Trimming cost V 3 bases and J 6 bases, with 14 bases left between them. The length of the CDR3 is 14 residues. Here the CDR3 DNA reads TGTGCCAGTAGTATGGCAGGGTGGTTCGCTGAAGCTTTCTTT. Encoded protein: CASSMAGWFAEAFF.

This clonotype was recorded at least ten times. V usage is TRBV20-1 and J usage is TRBJ2-7, with 8 bases identical to TRBD2. This CDR3 has 11 amino acids. From germline, CDR1 is DFQATT and CDR2 SNEGSKA (reference sequence). J lost 4 bases, V lost 6 bases, and 2 bases had no gene match. The CDR3, as DNA: TGCAGTGCCGCGGGGGGTTACGAGCAGTACTTC. Protein product: CSAAGGYEQYF.

The genes are TRBV2 and TRBJ2-3; D may be TRBD1 (6 bases). Germline CDR1 SNHLY, CDR2 FYNNEI. V lost 3 bases to trimming and J lost 2 bases, with 15 bases between them. This CDR3 comprises 16 residues. Here the CDR3 DNA reads TGTGCCAGCAGTGAGTTTATCGGACAGTCCACAGATACGCAGTATTTT. Protein product: CASSEFIGQSTDTQYF.

This clonotype appeared many times. This chain uses TRBV5-1 with TRBJ2-3; D is ambiguous. CDR1 SGHRS and CDR2 YFSETQ come from the germline V gene. V lost 1 base to trimming and J lost 3 bases, with 9 bases between them. This CDR3 is built from 14 residues. The CDR3 loop is CASSLTKSTDTQYF. The CDR3 region has the DNA TGCGCCAGCAGCTTGACTAAATCGACAGATACGCAGTATTTT.

In its sample, this clonotype was seen many times. The chain links TRBV18 to TRBJ2-2; D might be TRBD2 (5 bases). This CDR3 comprises 15 residues. Germline V gene sequence: CDR1 KGHSH, CDR2 LQKENI. The V end was cut by 4 bases, the J end by 1 base, with 10 bases between. The CDR3 DNA reads TGTGCCAGCTCACAAACTAGTGTGAACACCGGGGAGCTGTTTTTT. Translated, it gives CASSQTSVNTGELFF.

This clonotype was seen ten or more times. The V call is TRBV10-3, the J call TRBJ2-7; the D gene is possibly TRBD2 (6 bases). The CDR3 totals 11 residues. V lost 6 bases to trimming and J lost 6 bases, with 9 bases between them. Germline-derived CDR1 and CDR2 are ENHRY and SYGVKD. CDR3 amino acids: CAIRGGFEQYF. CDR3 nucleotides: TGTGCCATCAGGGGGGGTTTCGAGCAGTACTTC.

This clonotype was counted at least ten times. V and J are TRBV5-1 and TRBJ1-3; perhaps TRBD1 as D (5 bases). Germline CDR1 is SGHRS and CDR2 is YFSETQ. The CDR3 length is 15 residues. Trimming took off 4 bases at V and 1 base at J, with 12 bases between the two ends. CDR3 region: CASSRETDSGNTIYF. For the CDR3, the DNA is TGCGCCAGCAGCCGTGAGACAGATTCTGGAAACACCATATATTTT.